This record looks at one T cell receptor beta chain sequence and its context. Time point meaning: newly diagnosed GD, antithyroid drugs for less than 3 months. With RNA extracted from PBMCs as input, the TCR library was made. The junction had 6 bases not matched to a gene; V was cut back by 2 bases and J by 3 bases. The CDR3 totals 16 residues. The data derive from a study of regulatory T cells in long-lasting Graves disease. Assembly of TCR beta libraries relied on iRepertoire HTBI primers together with Arm-PCR of CDR3 regions. TCRdb re-called the multiplex PCR reads through MiXCR, storing one row per CDR3 protein. The table includes hundreds of thousands of distinct CDR3 sequences, approximately 15% detected once. These records were also assigned to another study, of T cells in Graves' hyperthyroidism and ophthalmopathy. As that study records: Most clonotypes expanded in the thyroid (above 0.001) were also present in blood. A model of 13 V-J pairs discriminated ophthalmopathy from stable hyperthyroidism.

The rearrangement uses TRBV12-3 or TRBV12-4 and TRBJ1-4; 7 nucleotides align to TRBD1. The sequences come from peripheral blood mononuclear cells (PBMCs), collected at new diagnosis, from a patient treated with antithyroid drugs. This TCR derives from a man aged 35 to 55 with Graves disease. In nucleotides, the CDR3 is TGTGCCAGCAGTTTAAGCAGGGGGATGGCTAATGAAAAACTGTTTTTT. Translated, it gives CASSLSRGMANEKLFF.